This TCR beta chain was sequenced in a study of PD-L1 blockade in urothelial cancer. Time point reported: pretreatment peripheral blood. The assay was immunoSEQ multiplex PCR, and TCRdb's table has in-frame clones only and misses some. Here the sample spans about 87,000 clones, around 83% being singletons. The germline CDR1 and CDR2 sequences are LNHDA and SQIVND (reference sequence). V gave up 4 bases and J gave up 7 bases, with 14 bases separating them. There are 15 residues in the CDR3. This receptor was identified in a man between 60 and 75 years old with urothelial cancer. This chain links TRBV19 with TRBJ1-6; the D gene is possibly TRBD1 (6 bases). The sequences come from PBMCs, collected around atezolizumab (anti-PD-L1) treatment. The CDR3 nucleotides read TGTGCCAGTAGTACCAGGGGCTCCCCAAATTCACCCCTCCACTTT. Amino acids: CASSTRGSPNSPLHF.